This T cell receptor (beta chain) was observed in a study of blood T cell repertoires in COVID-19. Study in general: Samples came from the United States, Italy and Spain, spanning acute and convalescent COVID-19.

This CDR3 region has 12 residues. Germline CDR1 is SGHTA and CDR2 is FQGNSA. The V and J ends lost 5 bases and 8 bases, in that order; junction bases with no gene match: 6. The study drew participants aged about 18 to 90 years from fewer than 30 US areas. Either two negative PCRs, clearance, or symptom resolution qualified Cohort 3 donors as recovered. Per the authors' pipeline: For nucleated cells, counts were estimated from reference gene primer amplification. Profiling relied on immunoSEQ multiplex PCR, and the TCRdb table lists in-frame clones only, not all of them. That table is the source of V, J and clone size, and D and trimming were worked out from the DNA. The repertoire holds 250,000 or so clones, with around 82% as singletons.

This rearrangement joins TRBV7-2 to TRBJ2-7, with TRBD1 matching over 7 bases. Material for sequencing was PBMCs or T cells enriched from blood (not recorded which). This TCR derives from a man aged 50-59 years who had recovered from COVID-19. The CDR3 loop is CASSPHRGQQYF. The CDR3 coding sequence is TGTGCCAGCAGCCCCCACAGGGGACAGCAGTACTTC.